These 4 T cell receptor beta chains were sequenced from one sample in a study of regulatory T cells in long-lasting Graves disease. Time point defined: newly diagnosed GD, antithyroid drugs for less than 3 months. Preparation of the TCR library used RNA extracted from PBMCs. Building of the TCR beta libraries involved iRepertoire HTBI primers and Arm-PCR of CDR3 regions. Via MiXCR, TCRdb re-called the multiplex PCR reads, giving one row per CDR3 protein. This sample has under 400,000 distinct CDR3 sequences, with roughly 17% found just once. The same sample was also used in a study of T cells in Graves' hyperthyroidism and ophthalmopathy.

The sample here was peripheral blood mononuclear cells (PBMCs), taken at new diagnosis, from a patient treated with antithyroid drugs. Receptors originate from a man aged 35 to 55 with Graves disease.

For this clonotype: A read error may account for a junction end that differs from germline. CDR3 region: CASSFQSKADTQYF. The CDR3 DNA follows: TGCGCCAGCAGCTTCCAGTCGAAGGCAGATACGCAGTATTTT. The chain carries TRBV7-9 and TRBJ2-3, with D unresolved. From germline, CDR1 is SEHNR and CDR2 FQNEAQ (reference sequence). The CDR3 loop spans 14 amino acids. The full variable domain, rest sourced from reference TRBV7-9 and TRBJ2-3, is DTGVSQNPRHKITKRGQNVTFRCDPISEHNRLYWYRQTLGQGPEFLTYFQNEAQLEKSRLLSDRFSAERPKGSFSTLEIQRTEQGDSAMYLCASSFQSKADTQYFGPGTRLTVL.

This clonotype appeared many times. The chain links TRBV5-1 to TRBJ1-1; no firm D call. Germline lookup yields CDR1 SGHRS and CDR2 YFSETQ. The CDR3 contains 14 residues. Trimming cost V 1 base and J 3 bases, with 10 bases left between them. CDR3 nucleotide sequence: TGCGCCAGCAGCTTGCTGGGTTTCGACACTGAAGCTTTCTTT. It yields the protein CASSLLGFDTEAFF.

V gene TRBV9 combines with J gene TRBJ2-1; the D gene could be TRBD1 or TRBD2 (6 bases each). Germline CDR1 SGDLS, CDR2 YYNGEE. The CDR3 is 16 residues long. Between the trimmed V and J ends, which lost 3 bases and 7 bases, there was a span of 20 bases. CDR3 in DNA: TGTGCCAGCAGCGGTCTGGGGGGCGCGACCCCGAATGAGCAGTTCTTC. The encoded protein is CASSGLGGATPNEQFF.

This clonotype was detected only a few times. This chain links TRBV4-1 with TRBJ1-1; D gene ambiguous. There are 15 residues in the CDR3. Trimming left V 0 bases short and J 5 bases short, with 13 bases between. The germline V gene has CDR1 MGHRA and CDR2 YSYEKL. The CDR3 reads CASSQEARDGTEAFF. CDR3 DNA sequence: TGCGCCAGCAGCCAAGAGGCAAGGGATGGGACTGAAGCTTTCTTT.